The 24 T cell receptor beta chains presented below share a single source sample, sequenced in a study of Ad26.COV2.S vaccination and SARS-CoV-2 variants. Only in-frame clones appear in the TCRdb table, and some are missing; sequencing was by immunoSEQ multiplex PCR. This repertoire shows a few hundred thousand clones, around 89% found once; its top ten account for 3.6%. Specified treatment: around 19 received Ad26.COV2.S at low or high dose, single or two shots; about 5 received placebo; per-sample allocation not given. It was on day 63 after the first vaccine or placebo injection that samples were taken. The starting material was peripheral blood, obtained in a trial of Ad26.COV2.S vaccine versus placebo. The source is a person between 18 and 65 years old who received the Ad26.COV2.S COVID-19 vaccine or a placebo.

Turning to this clone: The sample carries other DNA sequences with the same CDR3. This chain links TRBV7-3 with TRBJ2-2; D remains unclear. Germline V gives CDR1 SGHTA, CDR2 FQGTGA. This CDR3 has 11 amino acids. Trimming pared 0 bases from V and 8 bases from J, leaving 1 base between. The CDR3 region is CASSLTGELFF. Written as DNA, the CDR3 is TGTGCCAGCAGCTTAACTGGGGAGCTGTTTTTT.

The CDR3 DNA sequence: TGTGCCAGCAGCGTTAAGGTTAGGCAATCCGGGGAGCTGTTTTTT. Its translation is CASSVKVRQSGELFF. V usage is TRBV11-2 and J usage is TRBJ2-2; D gene ambiguous. The V and J ends lost 5 bases and 6 bases respectively, with 16 bases between them. CDR3 size: 15 residues. Germline V gene lookup returns CDR1 SGHAT and CDR2 FQNNGV. Together with reference TRBV11-2 and TRBJ2-2, the CDR3 gives the full variable domain: EAGVAQSPRYKIIEKRQSVAFWCNPISGHATLYWYQQILGQGPKLLIQFQNNGVVDDSQLPKDRFSAERLKGVDSTLKIQPAKLEDSAVYLCASSVKVRQSGELFFGEGSRLTVL.

The chain joins TRBV19 to TRBJ2-5; 16 nucleotides agree with TRBD2. Germline values: CDR1 LNHDA, CDR2 SQIVND (reference sequence). This CDR3 contains 15 residues. The J segment lost 5 bases and the V segment lost 6 bases, leaving 3 bases of the junction unmatched. The CDR3 nucleotides read TGTGCCAGTAGGCTGGGACTAGCGGGAGGGGAGACCCAGTACTTC. Residues: CASRLGLAGGETQYF.

On this clone: Other DNA sequences within the sample encode an identical CDR3. The rearrangement uses TRBV12-3 or TRBV12-4 and TRBJ1-2; 7 positions match TRBD1. V was pared by 3 bases and J by 5 bases, with 3 bases of the junction left unmatched. CDR3 length: 13 residues. The CDR3, as DNA: TGTGCCAGCAGTTTGCCAGGGGGATATGGCTACACCTTC. Protein sequence: CASSLPGGYGYTF.

The chain carries TRBV28 and TRBJ2-7; D unclear. Germline CDR1 is MDHEN and CDR2 is SYDVKM. With 2 bases removed from V and 0 bases from J, the gap between germline ends came to 5 bases. This CDR3 spans 13 amino acids. CDR3 nucleotide sequence: TGTGCCAGCAGTTTAACAGTCTCCTACGAGCAGTACTTC. Its translation is CASSLTVSYEQYF.

The chain recombines TRBV9 with TRBJ1-6; no firm D call. The germline CDR1 and CDR2 sequences are SGDLS and YYNGEE. Between the trimmed V and J ends, which lost 1 base and 6 bases, there was a span of 11 bases. The CDR3 is 15 amino acids. In nucleotides, the CDR3 is TGTGCCAGCAGCGTACCCGACCGCCCTAATTCACCCCTCCACTTT. This gives the protein CASSVPDRPNSPLHF.

The chain combines TRBV7-9 with TRBJ2-6; D gene unclear. Germline-derived CDR1 and CDR2 are SEHNR and FQNEAQ (reference sequence). Trimming stripped 5 bases from V and 0 bases from J, with 8 bases between. The CDR3 length is 15 residues. The DNA of the CDR3 is TGTGCCAGCAGCCAGGCTAGCTCTGGGGCCAACGTCCTGACTTTC. Its protein product is CASSQASSGANVLTF.

The rearrangement uses TRBV28 and TRBJ2-1; D is ambiguous. This CDR3 is built from 15 residues. The germline CDR1 and CDR2 sequences are MDHEN and SYDVKM. Trimming shortened V by 7 bases and J by 0 bases, and 13 bases separated the two germline ends. CDR3 residues: CASTSRSASYNEQFF. Here the CDR3 DNA reads TGTGCCAGCACCTCCCGCTCTGCCTCCTACAATGAGCAGTTCTTC.

The genes are TRBV6-2 or TRBV6-3 and TRBJ1-5; TRBD1 matches at 7 bases. Germline CDR1 is MNHEY and CDR2 is SVGEGT. The CDR3 is 14 amino acids. The junction had 2 bases not matched to a gene; V was cut back by 5 bases and J by 1 base. The CDR3 coding sequence is TGTGCCAGCAGTCAGGGGGGGAGCAATCAGCCCCAGCATTTT. Translation gives CASSQGGSNQPQHF.

The CDR3 region is CASSSRTSGGRYF. The CDR3 nucleotides read TGTGCCAGCAGCTCTCGGACTAGCGGGGGTCGGTATTTT. The rearrangement links TRBV7-2 to TRBJ2-3, with TRBD2 matching 13 bases. Germline trimming cut 4 bases from V and 14 bases from J; bases unmatched to any gene: 6. Germline V gene data show CDR1 as SGHTA and CDR2 as FQGNSA. The CDR3 has 13 residues.

The gene calls are TRBV19 and TRBJ1-4; D is perhaps TRBD1 (6 bases). The germline V gene encodes CDR1 LNHDA and CDR2 SQIVND (reference sequence). The CDR3 contains 10 residues. The V end was cut by 8 bases, the J end by 12 bases, with 10 bases between. Written as DNA, the CDR3 is TGTGCCAGTTGGGAGGGGGAACTGTTTTTT. Encoded protein: CASWEGELFF. The whole variable domain, filled in from reference TRBV19 and TRBJ1-4, reads DGGITQSPKYLFRKEGQNVTLSCEQNLNHDAMYWYRQDPGQGLRLIYYSQIVNDFQKGDIAEGYSVSREKKESFPLTVTSAQKNPTAFYLCASWEGELFFGSGTQLSVL.

This clone came up a few times. This chain links TRBV5-8 with TRBJ2-7, with unresolved D. The V end lost 3 bases, the J end lost 0 bases, and 7 bases lay between the germline ends. CDR1 is SGHTS and CDR2 is YDEGEE in the germline V gene. The CDR3 is 13 amino acids. CDR3 nucleotide sequence: TGTGCCAGCAGCTATATAAACTCCTACGAGCAGTACTTC. This encodes CASSYINSYEQYF.

The V gene is TRBV27, the J gene TRBJ1-2; 8 nucleotides agree with TRBD1. Germline loops: CDR1 MNHEY, CDR2 SMNVEV (reference sequence). The CDR3 has 14 amino acids. V gave up 5 bases and J gave up 8 bases; unmatched junction bases: 10. Here the CDR3 DNA reads TGTGCCAGCAGTGACCCGGGACAGGTGGGGGGCTACACCTTC. It codes for CASSDPGQVGGYTF.

The sample holds one count of this clone. The chain employs TRBV19 and TRBJ2-5; 12 nucleotides align to TRBD1. The CDR3 contains 14 residues. V lost 6 bases, J lost 7 bases, and 6 bases stayed unmatched. Germline CDR1 is LNHDA and CDR2 is SQIVND (reference sequence). The CDR3 is CASSGDRGLGTQYF. CDR3 DNA: TGTGCCAGTAGCGGGGACAGGGGGCTAGGGACCCAGTACTTC.

This chain links TRBV18 with TRBJ2-3; 10 bases align to TRBD2. The CDR3 loop spans 16 amino acids. The trim removed 1 base at V and 2 bases at J, leaving 3 bases unmatched. Germline values: CDR1 KGHSH, CDR2 LQKENI. The CDR3 loop is CASSPRTSGATDTQYF. CDR3 in DNA: TGTGCCAGCTCACCACGGACTAGCGGTGCCACAGATACGCAGTATTTT.

The gene calls are TRBV19 and TRBJ2-7; the match to TRBD2 covers 7 bases. With V trimmed by 1 base and J by 1 base, 4 bases remained unmatched. The CDR3 has 15 amino acids. Germline CDR1 reads LNHDA; CDR2 reads SQIVND (reference sequence). The CDR3 sequence: CASSIGEGPSYEQYF. The CDR3 DNA sequence: TGTGCCAGTAGTATAGGGGAGGGGCCGTCCTACGAGCAGTACTTC.

CDR3 protein: CASSLGGRDEKLFF. The CDR3 DNA reads TGTGCCAGCAGCTTGGGGGGCAGAGATGAAAAACTGTTTTTT. V gene TRBV5-4 combines with J gene TRBJ1-4, with D maybe TRBD1 (5 bases). This CDR3 is built from 14 residues. In germline, CDR1 is SGHNT, CDR2 YYREEE (reference sequence). The ends were cut back, 0 bases at V and 6 bases at J, with 9 bases in the middle. Full variable domain (missing parts from reference TRBV5-4 and TRBJ1-4): ETGVTQSPTHLIKTRGQQVTLRCSSQSGHNTVSWYQQALGQGPQFIFQYYREEENGRGNFPPRFSGLQFPNYSSELNVNALELDDSALYLCASSLGGRDEKLFFGSGTQLSVL.

This chain joins TRBV4-1 and TRBJ1-5; TRBD1 agrees at 11 bases. J lost 3 bases, V lost 3 bases, and 13 bases had no gene match. Germline CDR1 MGHRA, CDR2 YSYEKL. This CDR3 contains 19 residues. Here the CDR3 DNA reads TGCGCCAGCAGCCATCGTTGGACAGGGGGCGTTATAGCCAATCAGCCCCAGCATTTT. This codes for CASSHRWTGGVIANQPQHF.

The genes are TRBV7-2 and TRBJ2-1; 10 bases agree with TRBD2. The junction had 7 bases not matched to a gene; V was cut back by 1 base and J by 4 bases. The CDR3 runs 17 residues. The V gene's germline CDR1 is SGHTA and CDR2 FQGNSA. CDR3 sequence reads: CASSLVASGGIYNEQFF. The DNA for the CDR3 is TGTGCCAGCAGCTTAGTGGCTAGCGGGGGTATTTACAATGAGCAGTTCTTC.

The chain has TRBV6-1 and TRBJ1-2; D unclear. V lost 3 bases to trimming and J lost 5 bases, with 7 bases between them. Germline loops: CDR1 MNHNS, CDR2 SASEGT. The CDR3 runs 12 residues. The CDR3 sequence: CASSDSIYGYTF. The DNA for the CDR3 is TGTGCCAGCAGTGATTCCATATATGGCTACACCTTC.

The chain carries TRBV19 and TRBJ1-4; 8 nucleotides align to TRBD1. The germline CDR1 and CDR2 sequences are LNHDA and SQIVND (reference sequence). V shed 5 bases, J shed 10 bases, and the junction held 12 bases outside the gene matches. The CDR3 contains 15 residues. The CDR3 DNA sequence: TGTGCCAGTAGTTCCTACGGACAGGGAAACGGAAAACTGTTTTTT. It specifies CASSSYGQGNGKLFF.

This clone occurred once. The chain combines TRBV29-1 with TRBJ2-2; D ambiguous. Between the trimmed V and J ends, which lost 7 bases and 4 bases, there was a span of 10 bases. The length of the CDR3 is 12 residues. Looked up from germline, CDR1 is SQVTM and CDR2 is ANQGSEA. CDR3 residues: CSAKGATGELFF. The CDR3 DNA is TGCAGCGCAAAGGGCGCCACCGGGGAGCTGTTTTTT.

CDR3 region: CASSHNAVTQYF. The CDR3, as DNA: TGTGCCAGCAGTCACAATGCGGTGACCCAGTACTTC. V gene TRBV7-2 combines with J gene TRBJ2-5; D is unresolved. Trimming pared 6 bases from V and 7 bases from J, leaving 12 bases between. The CDR3 consists of 12 residues. From germline, CDR1 is SGHTA and CDR2 FQGNSA.

V gene TRBV30 combines with J gene TRBJ2-2; TRBD1 might be the D (6 bases). This CDR3 is built from 14 residues. V lost 4 bases and J lost 6, with 15 bases in between. The germline V gene has CDR1 GTSNPN and CDR2 SVGIG (reference sequence). The CDR3 loop is CAWKQGSGPGELFF. The CDR3 DNA sequence: TGTGCCTGGAAACAGGGAAGTGGCCCCGGGGAGCTGTTTTTT. The whole variable domain, remainder taken from reference TRBV30 and TRBJ2-2, is SQTIHQWPATLVQPVGSPLSLECTVEGTSNPNLYWYRQAAGRGLQLLFYSVGIGQISSEVPQNLSASRPQDRQFILSSKKLLLSDSGFYLCAWKQGSGPGELFFGEGSRLTVL.